This passage covers 25 T cell receptor beta chains from one sample sequenced in a study of Ad26.COV2.S vaccination and SARS-CoV-2 variants. Treatment described: roughly 20 received Ad26.COV2.S at low or high dose, single or two shots; about 5 received placebo; per-sample allocation not given. Sample collection was performed on day 63 after the first vaccine or placebo injection. Clones were read by immunoSEQ multiplex PCR, and TCRdb kept only the in-frame ones, dropping some. This sample has hundreds of thousands of clones; 80% to 90% occur once, and the top ten carry roughly 3.1%. Material: peripheral blood, obtained in a trial of Ad26.COV2.S vaccine versus placebo. The source is a person between 18 and 59 years old who received the Ad26.COV2.S COVID-19 vaccine or a placebo.

The genes are TRBV5-5 and TRBJ1-5; no clear D. Germline lookup yields CDR1 SGHKS and CDR2 YYEKEE (reference sequence). With 2 bases removed from V and 4 bases from J, the gap between germline ends came to 10 bases. CDR3 length: 14 amino acids. The CDR3 loop is CASSLRVLNQPQHF. CDR3 nucleotide sequence: TGTGCCAGCAGCTTACGGGTCTTGAATCAGCCCCAGCATTTT.

V gene TRBV5-1 combines with J gene TRBJ1-4; D gene unclear. CDR1 is SGHRS, CDR2 YFSETQ, per germline. The CDR3 length is 15 residues. Trimming cost V 0 bases and J 6 bases, with 12 bases left between them. Here the CDR3 reads CASSLGSGKDEKLFF. Written as DNA, the CDR3 is TGCGCCAGCAGCTTGGGTTCGGGGAAGGATGAAAAACTGTTTTTT.

The chain uses TRBV5-1 and TRBJ1-1, with TRBD1 matching over 8 bases. The CDR3 consists of 14 residues. V lost 2 bases and J lost 5; bases outside the gene matches: 5. Germline loops: CDR1 SGHRS, CDR2 YFSETQ. This CDR3 is CASSFRDRQTEAFF. CDR3 coding DNA: TGCGCCAGCAGCTTCCGGGACAGGCAGACTGAAGCTTTCTTT.

V and J are TRBV6-6 and TRBJ1-5, with D possibly matching TRBD1 (5 bases). The length of the CDR3 is 17 residues. CDR1 is MNHNY, CDR2 SVGAGI, per germline (reference sequence). The V and J ends lost 5 bases and 1 base respectively, with 18 bases between them. This CDR3 is CASSPQREGRSNQPQHF. CDR3 nucleotides: TGTGCCAGCAGTCCCCAGCGGGAGGGACGGAGCAATCAGCCCCAGCATTTT.

The V call is TRBV4-2, the J call TRBJ2-1, with TRBD2 matching 10 bases. Germline CDR1 reads LGHNA; CDR2 reads YNFKEQ. Unmatched junction bases numbered 8, after V lost 2 bases and J lost 10 bases. The length of the CDR3 is 15 residues. The CDR3 DNA reads as TGTGCCAGCAGCCAAAGCAGCGGGGGGGCCTGGGAGCAGTTCTTC. This codes for CASSQSSGGAWEQFF.

The chain employs TRBV7-2 and TRBJ1-3; D is unclear. Germline-derived CDR1 and CDR2 are SGHTA and FQGNSA. This CDR3 is 15 amino acids long. V lost 1 base and J 0 bases, leaving 7 bases between the germline ends. The CDR3 here is CASSLEGYSGNTIYF. In DNA, the CDR3 is TGTGCCAGCAGCTTAGAAGGGTACTCTGGAAACACCATATATTTT. The full variable domain, with the rest looked up from reference TRBV7-2 and TRBJ1-3, is GAGVSQSPSNKVTEKGKDVELRCDPISGHTALYWYRQSLGQGLEFLIYFQGNSAPDKSGLPSDRFSAERTGGSVSTLTIQRTQQEDSAVYLCASSLEGYSGNTIYFGEGSWLTVV.

This rearrangement joins TRBV6-2 or TRBV6-3 to TRBJ2-4, with D unclear. Germline CDR1 is MNHEY and CDR2 is SVGEGT. This CDR3 spans 12 amino acids. The V end lost 3 bases, the J end lost 14 bases, and 14 bases lay between the germline ends. CDR3 protein: CASSYPGPEKYF. Written as DNA, the CDR3 is TGTGCCAGCAGTTATCCCGGACCCGAAAAGTACTTC.

J is TRBJ2-1 and V is TRBV2; TRBD2 aligns across 14 bases. The CDR3 is 17 residues long. Germline V gene lookup returns CDR1 SNHLY and CDR2 FYNNEI. V trimming: 6 bases; J trimming: 7 bases; junction bases outside the gene matches: 11. The CDR3 protein is CASSAKTSGGASNEQFF. The CDR3 region has the DNA TGTGCCAGCAGCGCAAAGACTAGCGGGGGGGCCTCAAATGAGCAGTTCTTC.

The chain links TRBV18 to TRBJ1-6; a weak D match, TRBD1 (5 bases). Germline V CDR1 and CDR2: KGHSH, LQKENI. Trimming removed 4 bases from V and 7 bases from J, with 17 bases in between. The CDR3 loop spans 16 amino acids. CDR3 loop: CASSLNIGDLNSPLHF. The CDR3, as DNA: TGTGCCAGCTCACTAAACATTGGGGACCTAAATTCACCCCTCCACTTT.

The chain couples TRBV20-1 to TRBJ2-1; 9 bases line up with TRBD2. Per germline, CDR1 DFQATT and CDR2 SNEGSKA (reference sequence). The CDR3 runs to 11 residues. The V and J ends lost 5 bases and 15 bases, in that order; junction bases with no gene match: 8. In nucleotides, the CDR3 is TGCAGTGCTTTTCTGCGGGGGGGCTGGTTCTTC. Amino acid sequence: CSAFLRGGWFF.

The chain links TRBV30 to TRBJ1-2, with D possibly being TRBD1 (6 bases). The CDR3 totals 13 residues. Germline V gene lookup returns CDR1 GTSNPN and CDR2 SVGIG (reference sequence). V was shortened by 2 bases and J by 5 bases, with 12 bases between the two germline ends. The CDR3 DNA is TGTGCCTGGAGTTGGCGGACAGTGTATGGCTACACCTTC. Encoded protein: CAWSWRTVYGYTF.

This chain connects TRBV30 to TRBJ2-7; D unresolved. The CDR3 sequence is 13 residues long. V lost 0 bases to trimming and J lost 7 bases, with 13 bases between them. The germline gives CDR1 GTSNPN, CDR2 SVGIG (reference sequence). The CDR3 region has the DNA TGTGCCTGGAGTGTCGCTCTGGGCGGTGAGCAGTACTTC. Its translation is CAWSVALGGEQYF.

This clone turned up a few times. The chain employs TRBV30 and TRBJ2-4; 12 bases fit TRBD2. The CDR3 runs to 16 residues. Trimming took 3 bases from V and 0 from J; bases not matched to a gene: 3. Per the germline V gene, CDR1 is GTSNPN and CDR2 is SVGIG (reference sequence). This CDR3 is CAWRLAGGLAKNIQYF. The CDR3 DNA reads TGTGCCTGGAGGCTAGCGGGGGGGCTAGCCAAAAACATTCAGTACTTC.

The chain is built from TRBV7-8 and TRBJ1-1; 7 nucleotides match TRBD1. Germline V gives CDR1 SGHVS, CDR2 FQNEAQ. The J segment lost 7 bases and the V segment lost 6 bases, leaving 8 bases of the junction unmatched. There are 13 residues in the CDR3. The CDR3 loop is CASRRDRVVEAFF. The CDR3 coding sequence is TGTGCCAGCAGGCGGGACAGAGTCGTTGAAGCTTTCTTT.

This clone was observed a single time. The chain joins TRBV3-1 (or the pseudogene TRBV3-2) to TRBJ1-1, with D uncertain. V was shortened by 5 bases and J by 1 base, with 11 bases between the two germline ends. This CDR3 is built from 14 residues. Germline CDR1 is LGHDT and CDR2 is YNNKEL (reference sequence). CDR3 sequence: CASSSGLWNTEAFF. The CDR3 coding sequence is TGTGCCAGCAGCTCAGGTCTATGGAACACTGAAGCTTTCTTT.

Regarding this clone: Other DNA sequences from this sample encode an identical CDR3 as well. The gene calls are TRBV10-3 and TRBJ2-3; D may match TRBD1 or TRBD2 (5 bases each). Between the trimmed V and J ends, which lost 3 bases and 0 bases, there was a span of 7 bases. The CDR3 covers 14 residues. Germline loops: CDR1 ENHRY, CDR2 SYGVKD. The CDR3 is CAISEGDSTDTQYF. CDR3 sequence (DNA): TGTGCCATCAGTGAAGGGGACAGCACAGATACGCAGTATTTT.

The CDR3 sequence is CASSRRGAPEQYF. CDR3 nucleotide sequence: TGTGCCAGCAGCCGGCGAGGGGCCCCCGAGCAGTACTTC. The chain combines TRBV14 with TRBJ2-7; D might be TRBD1 or TRBD2, each matching 5 bases. The CDR3 is made up of 13 amino acids. Germline CDR1 reads SGHDN; CDR2 reads FVKESK. Trimming took off 4 bases at V and 6 bases at J, with 13 bases between the two ends.

This clone was seen once. DNA for the CDR3: TGTGCCAGCAGTTTCCCGACCGGGACAGGGGCCGGCTACACCTTC. Its translation is CASSFPTGTGAGYTF. J is TRBJ1-2 and V is TRBV28; TRBD1 aligns across 10 bases. CDR3 length: 15 residues. V was pared by 3 bases and J by 8 bases, with 9 bases of the junction left unmatched. The germline CDR1 and CDR2 sequences are MDHEN and SYDVKM.

J is TRBJ2-2 and V is TRBV10-3, with TRBD1 matching 8 bases. The junction had 10 bases not matched to a gene; V was cut back by 8 bases and J by 5 bases. Germline-derived CDR1 and CDR2 are ENHRY and SYGVKD. The CDR3 is made up of 15 amino acids. This CDR3 is CAIAPGQEMTGELFF. Here the CDR3 DNA reads TGTGCCATCGCTCCGGGACAGGAGATGACCGGGGAGCTGTTTTTT.

The chain employs TRBV14 and TRBJ1-4; TRBD1 aligns across 7 bases. This CDR3 contains 18 residues. Germline assignment: CDR1 SGHDN and CDR2 FVKESK. J gave up 4 bases and V 3 bases, and 14 bases lay outside the gene matches. The CDR3 sequence is CASSHNTRDRRFNEKLFF. The CDR3 DNA sequence: TGTGCCAGCAGCCACAATACCCGGGACAGAAGATTTAATGAAAAACTGTTTTTT.

This clone was seen a few times. The V and J genes are TRBV29-1 and TRBJ1-5; TRBD1 matches 10 bases. CDR3 size: 14 residues. With V trimmed by 2 bases and J by 5 bases, 3 bases remained unmatched. CDR1 and CDR2 from the germline V gene are SQVTM and ANQGSEA. The DNA of the CDR3 is TGCAGCGTTGAAAGCGGGACAGGGGATCAGCCCCAGCATTTT. It is translated as CSVESGTGDQPQHF.

The V and J genes are TRBV5-1 and TRBJ2-2; D is unclear. Germline CDR1 and CDR2: SGHRS and YFSETQ. V was shortened by 8 bases and J by 1 base, with 6 bases between the two germline ends. This CDR3 is built from 12 residues. CDR3 loop: CASRVNTGELFF. The CDR3 region has the DNA TGCGCCAGTAGGGTGAACACCGGGGAGCTGTTTTTT.

The chain carries TRBV12-5 and TRBJ1-2; D is uncertain. The CDR3 spans 13 residues. Trimming stripped 2 bases from V and 3 bases from J, with 7 bases between. In germline, CDR1 is LGHNT, CDR2 FRNRAP. The CDR3 nucleotides are TGTGCTAGTGGTTTGAAAACAGACTATGGCTACACCTTC. Translation gives CASGLKTDYGYTF.

V gene TRBV25-1 combines with J gene TRBJ1-1, with D perhaps matching TRBD1 (6 bases). V lost 6 bases and J lost 4, with 15 bases in between. CDR1 and CDR2 (germline): MGHDK, SYGVNS. CDR3 length: 14 residues. The CDR3 sequence: CASRETGRFTEAFF. In DNA, the CDR3 is TGTGCCAGCAGGGAAACAGGGCGGTTCACTGAAGCTTTCTTT. The full variable domain, its missing parts supplied by reference TRBV25-1 and TRBJ1-1, is EADIYQTPRYLVIGTGKKITLECSQTMGHDKMYWYQQDPGMELHLIHYSYGVNSTEKGDLSSESTVSRIRTEHFPLTLESARPSHTSQYLCASRETGRFTEAFFGQGTRLTVV.

This chain uses TRBV6-2 or TRBV6-3 with TRBJ2-2; a possible D gene is TRBD1 (6 bases). The CDR3 is made up of 14 amino acids. Germline assignment: CDR1 MNHEY and CDR2 SVGEGT. V was clipped by 4 bases and J by 1 base, with 7 bases between them. The CDR3 loop is CASSSGQNTGELFF. CDR3 bases: TGTGCCAGCAGTTCGGGACAGAACACCGGGGAGCTGTTTTTT.